This T cell receptor (beta chain) originates from a study of shared clonotypes between healthy human individuals. As defined, naive CD8 cells were CD45RO-negative and positively selected for CCR7, with terminally differentiated effector memory CD45RA+ cells excluded. Adult donors, all healthy and HIV-negative, had no recent acute infections or vaccinations. Each sample came from a Caucasian adult donor living in Nashville, Tennessee. V lost 5 bases and J lost 0; bases outside the gene matches: 4. Germline loops: CDR1 SEHNR, CDR2 FQNEAQ (reference sequence). The CDR3 extends over 16 amino acids. The repertoire was sequenced with immunoSEQ multiplex PCR; TCRdb's copy has only in-frame clones and lacks some. The sample consists of almost 700,000 clones, about 92% of them appearing once.

The source of this sequence is a man aged 25-45 years in good health. This rearrangement joins TRBV7-9 to TRBJ1-4; the match to TRBD1 covers 9 bases. The sample consisted of naive CD8+ T cells sorted from blood. The CDR3 spells CASSKDRGTTNEKLFF. Here the CDR3 DNA reads TGTGCCAGCAGCAAGGACAGGGGAACAACTAATGAAAAACTGTTTTTT.